The clone carrying this T cell receptor beta chain appeared a few times. Its antigen is not identified. Trimming cost V 6 bases and J 6 bases, with 20 bases left between them. Germline V gene data show CDR1 as DFQATT and CDR2 as SNEGSKA (reference sequence). CDR3 size: 15 residues. This entry belongs to a study of vaccination and CD4 T cells after COVID-19. The assay that was used to sequence DNA from cultured CD4+ T cells was the Oncomine TCR Beta short-read assay. TCRdb itself ran the PCR reads through MiXCR, one entry per CDR3 protein. This table has some 14,000 distinct CDR3 sequences, 55% to 75% appearing once. Treatment given: roughly nine-day PBMC culture with coronavirus spike peptide pools or control peptides (ViraFEST assay).

The J gene is TRBJ2-2, the V gene TRBV20-1; D may match TRBD1 or TRBD2 (5 bases each). This receptor was obtained from a human donor who had recovered from COVID-19. Sequences were obtained from CD4+ T cells from blood, cultured in vitro. The DNA for the CDR3 is TGCAGTGCGCGATGGACGGGGCACCGGTCCGGGGAGCTGTTTTTT. It codes for CSARWTGHRSGELFF.